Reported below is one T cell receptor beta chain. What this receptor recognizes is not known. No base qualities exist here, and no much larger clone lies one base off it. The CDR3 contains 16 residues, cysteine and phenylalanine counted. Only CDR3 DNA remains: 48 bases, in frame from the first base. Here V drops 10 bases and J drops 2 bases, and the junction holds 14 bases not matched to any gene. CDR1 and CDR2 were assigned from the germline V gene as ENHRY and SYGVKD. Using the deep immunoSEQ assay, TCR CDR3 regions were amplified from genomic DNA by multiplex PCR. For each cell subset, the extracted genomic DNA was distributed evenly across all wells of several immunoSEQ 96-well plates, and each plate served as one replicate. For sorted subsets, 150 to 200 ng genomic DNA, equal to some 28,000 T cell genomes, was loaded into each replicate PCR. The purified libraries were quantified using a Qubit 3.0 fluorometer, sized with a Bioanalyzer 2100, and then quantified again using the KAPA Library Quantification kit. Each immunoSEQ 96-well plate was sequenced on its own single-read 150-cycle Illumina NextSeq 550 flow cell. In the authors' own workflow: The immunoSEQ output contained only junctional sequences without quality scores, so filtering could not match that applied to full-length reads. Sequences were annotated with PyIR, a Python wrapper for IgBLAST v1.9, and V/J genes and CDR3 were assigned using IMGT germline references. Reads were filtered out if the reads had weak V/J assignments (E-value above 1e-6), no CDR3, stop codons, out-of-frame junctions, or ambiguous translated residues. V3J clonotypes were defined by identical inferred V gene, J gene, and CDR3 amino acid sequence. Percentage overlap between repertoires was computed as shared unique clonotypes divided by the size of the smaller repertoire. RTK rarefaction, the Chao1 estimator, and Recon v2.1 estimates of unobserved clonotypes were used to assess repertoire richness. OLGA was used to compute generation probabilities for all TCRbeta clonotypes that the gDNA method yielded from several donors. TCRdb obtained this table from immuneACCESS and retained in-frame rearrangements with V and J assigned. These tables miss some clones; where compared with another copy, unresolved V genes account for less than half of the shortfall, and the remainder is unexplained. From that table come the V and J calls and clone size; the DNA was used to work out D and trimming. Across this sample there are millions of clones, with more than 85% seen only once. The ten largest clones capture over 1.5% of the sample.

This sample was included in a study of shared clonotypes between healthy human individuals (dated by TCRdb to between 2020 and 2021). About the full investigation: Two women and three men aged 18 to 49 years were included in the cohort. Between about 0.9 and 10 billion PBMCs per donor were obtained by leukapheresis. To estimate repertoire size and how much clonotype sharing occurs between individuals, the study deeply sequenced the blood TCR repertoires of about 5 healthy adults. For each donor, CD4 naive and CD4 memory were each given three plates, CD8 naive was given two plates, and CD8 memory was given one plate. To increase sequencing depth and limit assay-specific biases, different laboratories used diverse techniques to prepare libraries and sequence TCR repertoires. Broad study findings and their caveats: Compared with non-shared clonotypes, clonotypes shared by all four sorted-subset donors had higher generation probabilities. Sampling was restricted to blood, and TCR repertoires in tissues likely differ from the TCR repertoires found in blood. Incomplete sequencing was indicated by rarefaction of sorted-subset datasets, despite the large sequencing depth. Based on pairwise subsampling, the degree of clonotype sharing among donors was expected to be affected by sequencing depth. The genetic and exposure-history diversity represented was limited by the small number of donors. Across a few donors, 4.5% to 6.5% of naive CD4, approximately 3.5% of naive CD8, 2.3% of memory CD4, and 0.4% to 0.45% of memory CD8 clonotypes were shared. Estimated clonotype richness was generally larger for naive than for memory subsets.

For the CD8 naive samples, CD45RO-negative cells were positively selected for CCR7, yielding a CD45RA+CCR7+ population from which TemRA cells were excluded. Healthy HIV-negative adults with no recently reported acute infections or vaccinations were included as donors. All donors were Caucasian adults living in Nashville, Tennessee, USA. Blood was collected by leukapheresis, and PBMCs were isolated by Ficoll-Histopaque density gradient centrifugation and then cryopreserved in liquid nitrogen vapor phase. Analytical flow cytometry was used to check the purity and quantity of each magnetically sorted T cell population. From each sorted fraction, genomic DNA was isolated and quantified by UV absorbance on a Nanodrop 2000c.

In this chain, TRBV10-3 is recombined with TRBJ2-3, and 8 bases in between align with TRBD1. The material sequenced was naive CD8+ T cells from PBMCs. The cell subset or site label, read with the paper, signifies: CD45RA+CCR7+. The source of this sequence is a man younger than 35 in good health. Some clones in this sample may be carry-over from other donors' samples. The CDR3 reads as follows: CATQGDIADVTDTQYF. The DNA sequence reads TGTGCCACACAGGGGGATATAGCGGATGTCACAGATACGCAGTATTTT.